This TCR beta chain was identified in a study of T-cell memory formation after mild COVID-19. Across the whole study: TCR clusters were largely donor specific.

Remarks on this clonotype: The antigen is undetermined.

MiXCR was run by TCRdb on the 5' RACE reads, yielding one entry per CDR3 protein. This table has about 400,000 distinct CDR3 sequences, roughly 24% appearing once. V lost 8 bases, J lost 1 base, and 12 bases stayed unmatched. Germline assignment: CDR1 MNHEY and CDR2 SMNVEV (reference sequence). There are 17 residues in the CDR3. Whole-study findings and limits: The SARS-CoV-2 specificity of second-wave clones reaching peak at day 37 remained unverified. A subset of responding clones appeared in pre-infection memory, suggesting cross-reactive memory joined.

The clonotype originates from an adult woman who had mild COVID-19 (a few samples of this study predate the infection). Cell type and time point are not known. Sequencing was performed on PBMCs or a T cell subset sorted from them (not recorded which). The rearrangement joins TRBV27 to TRBJ1-1; TRBD1 matches at 11 bases. Here the CDR3 reads CASALGDRGVGNTEAFF. The CDR3, as DNA: TGTGCCAGCGCTCTGGGGGACAGGGGGGTCGGGAACACTGAAGCTTTCTTT.